A single sample gave rise to the 16 T cell receptor beta chains below, sequenced in a study of blood T cell repertoires in COVID-19. Using immunoSEQ multiplex PCR, the repertoire was profiled, and TCRdb retains in-frame clones only, with some absent. Of about 250,000 clones in the sample, approximately 85% were seen once. Sample: PBMCs or T cells enriched from blood (not recorded which). These receptors were obtained from a woman in her thirties who had recovered from COVID-19.

The chain joins TRBV6-6 to TRBJ2-1, with 11 bases identical to TRBD2. Looked up from germline, CDR1 is MNHNY and CDR2 is SVGAGI (reference sequence). CDR3 length: 16 amino acids. J was trimmed by 5 bases and V by 6 bases; bases with no gene match: 9. The CDR3 protein is CASRRAGTSGHNEQFF. The CDR3 coding sequence is TGTGCCAGCAGGCGCGCCGGGACTAGCGGCCACAATGAGCAGTTCTTC.

The genes are TRBV18 and TRBJ2-3; 7 bases match TRBD1. Germline CDR1 reads KGHSH; CDR2 reads LQKENI. The CDR3 has 16 residues. J was trimmed by 0 bases and V by 1 base; bases with no gene match: 4. CDR3 sequence reads: CASSPQGASSTDTQYF. CDR3 sequence (DNA): TGTGCCAGCTCACCACAGGGGGCTTCTAGCACAGATACGCAGTATTTT.

The chain is built from TRBV5-4 and TRBJ1-4; 8 positions match TRBD1. This CDR3 has 16 residues. With V trimmed by 3 bases and J by 8 bases, 12 bases remained unmatched. CDR1 is SGHNT and CDR2 is YYREEE in the germline V gene (reference sequence). Here the CDR3 reads CASSSPATGAREKLFF. In DNA form, the CDR3 reads TGTGCCAGCAGCTCGCCGGCGACAGGGGCTAGAGAAAAACTGTTTTTT.

This chain joins TRBV18 and TRBJ1-2; 9 bases match TRBD1. Germline-derived CDR1 and CDR2 are KGHSH and LQKENI. After removal of 0 bases from V and 6 bases from J, the junction contained 2 bases not matched to a gene. CDR3 length: 14 amino acids. The CDR3 here is CASSPPRTGDGYTF. The CDR3 coding sequence is TGTGCCAGCTCACCACCCAGGACAGGGGATGGCTACACCTTC.

The rearrangement joins TRBV3-1 (or the pseudogene TRBV3-2) to TRBJ2-2; 9 bases are shared with TRBD2. The V gene's germline CDR1 is LGHDT and CDR2 YNNKEL (reference sequence). The CDR3 has 15 residues. Trimming at V came to 4 bases and at J to 4 bases, leaving 4 bases not matched to a gene. CDR3 sequence (DNA): TGTGCCAGCAGCCCTCCGACTAGCGGCACCGGGGAGCTGTTTTTT. Its protein product is CASSPPTSGTGELFF.

The chain uses TRBV2 and TRBJ1-1, with D maybe TRBD1 (5 bases). This CDR3 is built from 13 residues. The germline gives CDR1 SNHLY, CDR2 FYNNEI. The germline V and J ends were trimmed by 7 bases and 3 bases, with 12 bases remaining between them. CDR3 bases: TGTGCCAGCAAGGTGCTAGGGGACACTGAAGCTTTCTTT. It translates to CASKVLGDTEAFF.

The rearrangement joins TRBV7-9 to TRBJ2-1; 8 bases agree with TRBD1. The germline V gene has CDR1 SEHNR and CDR2 FQNEAQ (reference sequence). V shed 5 bases and J 7 bases; nucleotides not matched to a gene: 7. This CDR3 is built from 14 residues. As DNA, the CDR3 is TGTGCCAGCAGCAATTTGGACAGGGCGAATGAGCAGTTCTTC. It specifies CASSNLDRANEQFF.

Note on this clone: In the same sample, other DNA sequences code for this CDR3. The chain is built from TRBV5-1 and TRBJ2-7; a possible D gene is TRBD1 (5 bases). Per the germline V gene, CDR1 is SGHRS and CDR2 is YFSETQ. V was shortened by 0 bases and J by 4 bases, with 5 bases between the two germline ends. The CDR3 sequence is 12 residues long. Written as DNA, the CDR3 is TGCGCCAGCAGCTTGGACAGGTACGAGCAGTACTTC. This gives the protein CASSLDRYEQYF. Combining the CDR3 with reference TRBV5-1 and TRBJ2-7 gives the whole variable domain KAGVTQTPRYLIKTRGQQVTLSCSPISGHRSVSWYQQTPGQGLQFLFEYFSETQRNKGNFPGRFSGRQFSNSRSEMNVSTLELGDSALYLCASSLDRYEQYFGPGTRLTVT.

This chain links TRBV10-3 with TRBJ1-4; D uncertain. The germline gives CDR1 ENHRY, CDR2 SYGVKD. Trimming took off 4 bases at V and 5 bases at J, with 8 bases between the two ends. CDR3 length: 13 residues. This CDR3 reads CAISVQSNEKLFF. The CDR3 region has the DNA TGTGCCATCAGTGTGCAGTCAAATGAAAAACTGTTTTTT.

The rearrangement links TRBV5-1 to TRBJ2-1; 8 nucleotides align to TRBD2. The CDR3 length is 15 residues. Germline assignment: CDR1 SGHRS and CDR2 YFSETQ. Trimming removed 4 bases from V and 4 bases from J; junction bases left unmatched: 7. The CDR3 nucleotides read TGCGCCAGCAGCCCCACTAGCGGCTATTACAATGAGCAGTTCTTC. It encodes CASSPTSGYYNEQFF. Full variable domain (missing parts from reference TRBV5-1 and TRBJ2-1): KAGVTQTPRYLIKTRGQQVTLSCSPISGHRSVSWYQQTPGQGLQFLFEYFSETQRNKGNFPGRFSGRQFSNSRSEMNVSTLELGDSALYLCASSPTSGYYNEQFFGPGTRLTVL.

This sequence joins TRBV2 and TRBJ1-6; D unresolved. Germline values: CDR1 SNHLY, CDR2 FYNNEI. The CDR3 extends over 15 amino acids. Trimming removed 1 base at V and 6 bases at J, with 10 bases between. CDR3 residues: CASSEERAGNSPLHF. CDR3 DNA: TGTGCCAGCAGTGAAGAACGCGCGGGTAATTCACCCCTCCACTTT.

This chain connects TRBV9 to TRBJ2-3; 7 bases align to TRBD1. This CDR3 has 13 residues. With 9 bases clipped from V and 2 bases from J, the junction kept 6 bases outside the gene matches. Germline assignment: CDR1 SGDLS and CDR2 YYNGEE. The CDR3 coding sequence is TGTGCCACCAACACAGGGGACACAGATACGCAGTATTTT. Its protein product is CATNTGDTDTQYF.

The chain employs TRBV7-8 and TRBJ1-3; D remains ambiguous. Trimming pared 5 bases from V and 0 bases from J, leaving 20 bases between. This CDR3 has 18 residues. Germline loops: CDR1 SGHVS, CDR2 FQNEAQ. CDR3: CASSNRIAGRSSGNTIYF. CDR3 DNA sequence: TGTGCCAGCAGCAACCGGATAGCTGGGAGGAGCTCTGGAAACACCATATATTTT.

The rearrangement joins TRBV5-1 to TRBJ1-1, with TRBD1 identical over 7 bases. Germline trimming cut 4 bases from V and 6 bases from J; bases unmatched to any gene: 15. The CDR3 has 16 residues. The germline V gene encodes CDR1 SGHRS and CDR2 YFSETQ. Here the CDR3 reads CASSLGQTGRGAEAFF. In nucleotides, the CDR3 is TGCGCCAGCAGCCTTGGGCAGACAGGGAGAGGGGCTGAAGCTTTCTTT.

The chain has TRBV28 and TRBJ2-1, with 8 positions matching TRBD1. This CDR3 region has 17 residues. V trimming: 5 bases; J trimming: 8 bases; junction bases outside the gene matches: 17. The germline CDR1 and CDR2 sequences are MDHEN and SYDVKM. CDR3 bases: TGTGCCAGCAGTCCCCGAGGGCGCGCAGGGGGCTTGGATGAGCAGTTCTTC. Protein product: CASSPRGRAGGLDEQFF.

The rearrangement links TRBV27 to TRBJ1-2; 7 positions match TRBD1. V was clipped by 5 bases and J by 11 bases; unmatched bases: 8. Germline assignment: CDR1 MNHEY and CDR2 SMNVEV (reference sequence). This CDR3 is built from 12 residues. DNA of the CDR3: TGTGCCAGCAGTCCGTTCGGACAGGAGTACACCTTC. The encoded protein is CASSPFGQEYTF.